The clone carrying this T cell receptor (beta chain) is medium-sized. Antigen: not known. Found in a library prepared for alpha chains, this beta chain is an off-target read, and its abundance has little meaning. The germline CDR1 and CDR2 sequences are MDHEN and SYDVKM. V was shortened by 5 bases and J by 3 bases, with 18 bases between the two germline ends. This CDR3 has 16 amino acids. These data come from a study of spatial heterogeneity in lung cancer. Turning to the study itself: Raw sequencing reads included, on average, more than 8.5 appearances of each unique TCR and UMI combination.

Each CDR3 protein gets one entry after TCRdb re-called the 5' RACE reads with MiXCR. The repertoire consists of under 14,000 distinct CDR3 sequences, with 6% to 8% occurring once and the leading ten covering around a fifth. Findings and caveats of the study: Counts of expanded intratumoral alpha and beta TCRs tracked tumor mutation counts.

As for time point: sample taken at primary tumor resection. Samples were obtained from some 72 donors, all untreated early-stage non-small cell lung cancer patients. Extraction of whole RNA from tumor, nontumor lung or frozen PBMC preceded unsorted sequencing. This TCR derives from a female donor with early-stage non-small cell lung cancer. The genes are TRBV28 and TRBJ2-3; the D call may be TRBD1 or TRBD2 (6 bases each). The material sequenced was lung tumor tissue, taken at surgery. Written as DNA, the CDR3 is TGTGCCAGCAGTCCCCTCGGGGGCGCAATAACAGATACGCAGTATTTT. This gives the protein CASSPLGGAITDTQYF.